This T cell receptor beta chain emerged from a study of neoadjuvant anti-PD-1 for oral cavity cancer. The method was immunoSEQ multiplex PCR; TCRdb's version includes in-frame clones alone and lacks a portion of them. Among about 68,000 clones, approximately 85% were seen once, and the ten largest hold approximately 3%. Specified time point: after neoadjuvant nivolumab, at surgical resection. The CDR3 loop spans 15 amino acids. The germline V gene has CDR1 WSHSY and CDR2 SAAADI. The V segment lost 3 bases and the J segment 4 bases; nucleotides outside the gene matches: 4. The material sequenced was PBMCs, taken after nivolumab (anti-PD-1) treatment. This TCR was sampled from a person aged 35-80 years with oral cavity squamous cell carcinoma. The chain recombines TRBV10-2 with TRBJ2-1; 9 bases are a match to TRBD2. The CDR3 spells CASSEYSGRYNEQFF. As DNA, the CDR3 is TGCGCCAGCAGTGAATATAGCGGGAGATACAATGAGCAGTTCTTC.